The 16 T cell receptor beta chains below come from one sample, sequenced in a study of shared clonotypes between healthy human individuals. The method was immunoSEQ multiplex PCR; TCRdb's version includes in-frame clones alone and lacks a portion of them. Among around 2,000,000 clones listed, 93% were seen once. Naive CD8 cells lacked CD45RO, underwent positive selection for CCR7 and left out terminally differentiated effector memory CD45RA+ cells. The sample was naive CD8+ T cells from PBMCs. The receptors come from a man younger than 30 in good health. Some clones in this sample may be carry-over from other donors' samples.

The chain couples TRBV27 to TRBJ1-5; TRBD1 matches at 7 bases. Germline V gene sequence: CDR1 MNHEY, CDR2 SMNVEV (reference sequence). This CDR3 has 15 amino acids. J was trimmed by 0 bases and V by 6 bases; bases with no gene match: 5. The CDR3 nucleotides are TGTGCCAGCAGGGGAGGGACAGATAGCAATCAGCCCCAGCATTTT. It yields the protein CASRGGTDSNQPQHF.

This clone was seen only once. The chain employs TRBV5-1 and TRBJ2-3; 8 bases map to TRBD2. This CDR3 region has 15 residues. V trimming: 1 base; J trimming: 4 bases; junction bases outside the gene matches: 5. The V gene's germline CDR1 is SGHRS and CDR2 YFSETQ. For the CDR3, the DNA is TGCGCCAGCAGCTTGTACCAGCGGGAGTCAGATACGCAGTATTTT. Translating gives CASSLYQRESDTQYF.

This rearrangement joins TRBV6-1 to TRBJ2-5; D remains ambiguous. CDR1 and CDR2 from the germline V gene are MNHNS and SASEGT. The CDR3 covers 15 residues. The V end lost 3 bases, the J end lost 1 base, and 12 bases lay between the germline ends. Here the CDR3 DNA reads TGTGCCAGCAGTGACTTGAGGACGGTCCAAGAGACCCAGTACTTC. It specifies CASSDLRTVQETQYF.

The V and J genes are TRBV4-1 and TRBJ2-2; D is uncertain. The CDR3 has 15 amino acids. Trimming took off 2 bases at V and 2 bases at J, with 9 bases between the two ends. CDR1 and CDR2 from the germline V gene are MGHRA and YSYEKL. The CDR3 is CASSQKSANTGELFF. CDR3 in DNA: TGCGCCAGCAGCCAAAAATCGGCAAACACCGGGGAGCTGTTTTTT.

A single count supports this clone. The gene calls are TRBV29-1 and TRBJ2-1; 9 bases fit TRBD1. Germline V lookup: CDR1 SQVTM, CDR2 ANQGSEA. Trimming cost V 4 bases and J 4 bases; bases outside gene matches: 14. The CDR3 is 17 residues long. This CDR3 is CSVVGTGKTLYYNEQFF. The CDR3 DNA follows: TGCAGCGTTGTGGGGACAGGGAAAACGCTATATTACAATGAGCAGTTCTTC.

The chain uses TRBV5-6 and TRBJ2-1; perhaps TRBD1 as D (6 bases). Per the germline V gene, CDR1 is SGHDT and CDR2 is YYEEEE. V gave up 3 bases and J gave up 14 bases, with 12 bases separating them. There are 11 residues in the CDR3. This chain's CDR3 is CASSSGTREFF. The CDR3, as DNA: TGTGCCAGCAGCTCGGGGACAAGAGAGTTCTTC.

V is TRBV7-9 and J is TRBJ2-3; 12 nucleotides match TRBD2. The CDR3 length is 18 residues. Germline CDR1 and CDR2: SEHNR and FQNEAQ (reference sequence). The ends lost 4 bases at V and 8 bases at J; junction bases unmatched: 16. The CDR3 reads CASSSLGSSGRAWGTQYF. The CDR3 DNA follows: TGTGCCAGCAGCTCACTGGGGTCTAGCGGGAGGGCCTGGGGTACGCAGTATTTT.

The chain employs TRBV28 and TRBJ2-3; D not certain. Trimming removed 3 bases from V and 6 bases from J, with 13 bases in between. Germline V gene lookup returns CDR1 MDHEN and CDR2 SYDVKM. The CDR3 runs to 14 residues. The CDR3 nucleotides read TGTGCCAGCAGTTTTATGTCCCTGGGGGATACGCAGTATTTT. Its protein product is CASSFMSLGDTQYF.

The V call is TRBV19, the J call TRBJ1-5, with unresolved D. From germline, CDR1 is LNHDA and CDR2 SQIVND (reference sequence). CDR3 size: 15 residues. Trimming cost V 5 bases and J 1 base, with 12 bases left between them. The chain's CDR3 is CASSPGILSNQPQHF. In nucleotides, the CDR3 is TGTGCCAGTAGTCCCGGGATCCTAAGCAATCAGCCCCAGCATTTT.

This clone was seen more than once but under ten times. The chain uses TRBV7-9 and TRBJ1-1; D unresolved. The CDR3 consists of 14 residues. Trimming cost V 1 base and J 0 bases, with 6 bases left between them. Germline CDR1 SEHNR, CDR2 FQNEAQ (reference sequence). The CDR3 DNA follows: TGTGCCAGCAGCTTAGTTTATGTGAACACTGAAGCTTTCTTT. Encoded protein: CASSLVYVNTEAFF.

This chain uses TRBV27 with TRBJ2-5; TRBD2 matches at 9 bases. Germline assignment: CDR1 MNHEY and CDR2 SMNVEV (reference sequence). The CDR3 covers 16 residues. The V segment lost 6 bases and the J segment 4 bases; nucleotides outside the gene matches: 12. This chain's CDR3 is CASSLWVAGVGETQYF. The CDR3 DNA sequence: TGTGCCAGCAGCCTTTGGGTAGCGGGAGTGGGAGAGACCCAGTACTTC.

The chain employs TRBV19 and TRBJ2-3; no firm D call. Germline loops: CDR1 LNHDA, CDR2 SQIVND (reference sequence). V was shortened by 1 base and J by 2 bases, with 13 bases between the two germline ends. The CDR3 is 16 residues long. The CDR3 reads CASSIGVQIFTDTQYF. CDR3 DNA: TGTGCCAGTAGTATAGGTGTACAGATTTTCACAGATACGCAGTATTTT.

The V and J genes are TRBV29-1 and TRBJ2-1; a weak D match, TRBD1 (6 bases). This CDR3 is built from 13 residues. CDR1 and CDR2 from the germline V gene are SQVTM and ANQGSEA. Trimming took 5 bases from V and 1 from J, leaving 9 bases between them. CDR3 region: CSVPGDSYNEQFF. The DNA of the CDR3 is TGCAGCGTTCCAGGGGATTCCTACAATGAGCAGTTCTTC.

The chain couples TRBV15 to TRBJ2-7, with 8 positions matching TRBD2. The CDR3 is made up of 15 amino acids. J gave up 5 bases and V 4 bases, and 10 bases lay outside the gene matches. In germline, CDR1 is LNHNV, CDR2 YYDKDF (reference sequence). The CDR3 DNA is TGTGCCACCAGCACGTGGACGGGAGGGCCCAACGAGCAGTACTTC. Protein product: CATSTWTGGPNEQYF.

This clone has just one count. The chain couples TRBV10-3 to TRBJ2-1; either TRBD1 or TRBD2 may supply D (6 bases each). This CDR3 comprises 11 residues. Germline lookup yields CDR1 ENHRY and CDR2 SYGVKD. The V end lost 6 bases, the J end lost 8 bases, and 8 bases lay between the germline ends. CDR3 sequence: CAIRRGDEQFF. Here the CDR3 DNA reads TGTGCCATCAGGAGGGGGGATGAGCAGTTCTTC.

The chain is built from TRBV7-2 and TRBJ1-3; D unclear. The CDR3 extends over 16 amino acids. Trimming shortened V by 1 base and J by 0 bases, and 10 bases separated the two germline ends. Per the germline V gene, CDR1 is SGHTA and CDR2 is FQGNSA. CDR3 nucleotides: TGTGCCAGCAGCTTAGGACCCTCCACCTCTGGAAACACCATATATTTT. Residues: CASSLGPSTSGNTIYF. Variable domain in full (rest from reference TRBV7-2 and TRBJ1-3): GAGVSQSPSNKVTEKGKDVELRCDPISGHTALYWYRQSLGQGLEFLIYFQGNSAPDKSGLPSDRFSAERTGGSVSTLTIQRTQQEDSAVYLCASSLGPSTSGNTIYFGEGSWLTVV.